The 7 T cell receptor beta chains below come from one sample, sequenced in a study of blood T cells in healthy people across ages. A sample-barcoded 5' primer and a J-beta primer mix were used in a second PCR of about 6 to 11 cycles. Using its own MiXCR run on the 5' RACE reads, TCRdb lists one record per CDR3 protein. The profile shows around 970,000 distinct CDR3 sequences, 51% of them singletons. Sample: blood. The receptor set was obtained from a woman in her sixties or seventies in good health.

This clonotype was detected only a few times. The CDR3: CASSPGPATNEKLFF. The CDR3 DNA reads as TGTGCCAGCAGCCCGGGACCAGCAACTAATGAAAAACTGTTTTTT. The genes are TRBV6-1 and TRBJ1-4; TRBD1 might be the D (5 bases). The CDR3 has 15 residues. Germline V gene sequence: CDR1 MNHNS, CDR2 SASEGT. V was pared by 6 bases and J by 0 bases, with 11 bases between.

The chain joins TRBV18 to TRBJ2-5, with unresolved D. CDR1 KGHSH and CDR2 LQKENI come from the germline V gene. Trimming pared 3 bases from V and 2 bases from J, leaving 7 bases between. This CDR3 is 13 amino acids long. The CDR3 region is CASSPNRQETQYF. CDR3 DNA sequence: TGTGCCAGCTCACCCAATAGACAAGAGACCCAGTACTTC. Combining the CDR3 with reference TRBV18 and TRBJ2-5 gives the whole variable domain NAGVMQNPRHLVRRRGQEARLRCSPMKGHSHVYWYRQLPEEGLKFMVYLQKENIIDESGMPKERFSAEFPKEGPSILRIQQVVRGDSAAYFCASSPNRQETQYFGPGTRLLVL.

In this sample, this clonotype turned up once. The J gene is TRBJ2-3, the V gene TRBV18; D remains unclear. V lost 0 bases to trimming and J lost 4 bases, with 17 bases between them. Germline loops: CDR1 KGHSH, CDR2 LQKENI. The CDR3 extends over 17 amino acids. The CDR3 reads CASSPPRRRFWSDTQYF. In nucleotides, the CDR3 is TGTGCCAGCTCACCACCGCGACGGCGGTTTTGGTCAGATACGCAGTATTTT.

J is TRBJ2-4 and V is TRBV27; D unresolved. The assigned J gene may be wrong: the sequence end matches TRBJ2-5 better. The CDR3 is 15 amino acids. Germline V lookup: CDR1 MNHEY, CDR2 SMNVEV (reference sequence). CDR3 sequence reads: CASSTNPDRRWTQYF. DNA of the CDR3: TGTGCCAGCAGTACTAACCCCGACCGCAGATGGACCCAGTACTTC.

V usage is TRBV29-1 and J usage is TRBJ2-5; TRBD2 matches 7 bases. Germline CDR1 SQVTM, CDR2 ANQGSEA. CDR3 length: 16 amino acids. V shed 5 bases, J shed 5 bases, and the junction held 17 bases outside the gene matches. CDR3 bases: TGCAGCGTTCGGAAACCTAGCGGAGGCCCCAGGGAGACCCAGTACTTC. Translated, it gives CSVRKPSGGPRETQYF.

This rearrangement joins TRBV9 to TRBJ2-3; 9 nucleotides line up with TRBD1. Germline CDR1 SGDLS, CDR2 YYNGEE. Trimming at V came to 0 bases and at J to 4 bases, leaving 3 bases not matched to a gene. The CDR3 loop spans 15 amino acids. CDR3 in DNA: TGTGCCAGCAGCGTAGCCGGGACAGGGCCAGATACGCAGTATTTT. Translated: CASSVAGTGPDTQYF.

The chain links TRBV12-3 or TRBV12-4 to TRBJ1-5; D might be TRBD1 (5 bases). V was clipped by 2 bases and J by 6 bases, with 14 bases between them. The CDR3 consists of 15 residues. The CDR3 region has the DNA TGTGCCAGCAGTTTAATTCATGAGGGGCCTCAGCCCCAGCATTTT. This translates into CASSLIHEGPQPQHF.